A single sample gave rise to the 3 T cell receptor beta chains below, sequenced in a study of shared clonotypes between healthy human individuals. The data were produced by immunoSEQ multiplex PCR, yet TCRdb's version contains in-frame clones alone and is incomplete. The sample includes some 95,000 clones, 68% of them seen just once. Input material: memory CD8+ T cells sorted from blood. Specified subset: CD45RO+ cells pooled with CCR7-negative TemRA cells. The receptors were sampled from a man younger than 40 in good health.

The sample holds a few counts of this clone. CDR3 DNA: TGTGCCACCAGCAGAGAACTAGCGGGATCCTACGAGCAGTACTTC. It codes for CATSRELAGSYEQYF. V gene TRBV15 combines with J gene TRBJ2-7; 10 positions match TRBD2. The CDR3 runs to 15 residues. Germline CDR1 and CDR2: LNHNV and YYDKDF (reference sequence). J lost 1 base, V lost 0 bases, and 0 bases had no gene match.

The chain employs TRBV5-5 and TRBJ1-4; a weak D match, TRBD1 (5 bases). The length of the CDR3 is 15 residues. Trimming stripped 0 bases from V and 3 bases from J, with 9 bases between. Germline CDR1 SGHKS, CDR2 YYEKEE (reference sequence). Here the CDR3 reads CASSLGGSANEKLFF. Here the CDR3 DNA reads TGTGCCAGCAGCTTGGGGGGGTCGGCTAATGAAAAACTGTTTTTT.

The chain links TRBV4-1 to TRBJ2-7; TRBD2 is a possible D gene (7 bases). Germline V gene data show CDR1 as MGHRA and CDR2 as YSYEKL. Trimming cost V 3 bases and J 2 bases, with 17 bases left between them. This CDR3 has 16 residues. The CDR3 DNA is TGCGCCAGCAGCCACCAGGGGCTAGCGGTGCCCTACGAGCAGTACTTC. Its protein product is CASSHQGLAVPYEQYF.